This passage covers 5 T cell receptor beta chains from one sample sequenced in a study of tissue T cells after allogeneic stem cell transplantation. Repertoires were generated with immunoSEQ multiplex PCR, while TCRdb's copy carries only in-frame clones and drops some. This table holds several thousand clones, 45% found once. The time point was: mouse harvest day 14 after allogeneic transplant. Mouse grafts combined 10^7 T-cell-depleted bone marrow cells with 10^6 splenic CD5+ T cells. Sequences were obtained from gut tissue. The source is a female BALB/c mouse given C57BL/6 T cells with graft-versus-host disease after an allogeneic hematopoietic cell transplant.

This clone came up a few times. Mouse gene names and germline throughout. The CDR3 spells CASSPGLGGINQDTQYF. The CDR3 bases that were read are TGTGCCAGCAGCCCCGGACTGGGGGGGATTAACCAAGACACCCAGTAC. The chain couples TRBV26 to TRBJ2-5, with TRBD2 matching 12 bases. Read data end 1 residue before the CDR3 end; the end is taken from the germline J gene. The CDR3 has 17 amino acids. Losses at the gene ends were 6 bases for V and 0 bases for J; bases not matched to a gene: 7. Germline CDR1 is KGHPV and CDR2 is FQNQEV (reference sequence).

In regard to this clone: Here the gene names and germline are mouse. The missing CDR3 end, 1 residue past where the read stops, is filled in from the germline J gene. The V call is TRBV26, the J call TRBJ2-5; 9 bases agree with TRBD1. CDR1 and CDR2 (germline): KGHPV, FQNQEV (reference sequence). V trimming: 4 bases; J trimming: 6 bases; junction bases outside the gene matches: 5. The CDR3 has 14 residues. This CDR3 reads CASSPWTGVDTQYF. The CDR3 bases that were read are TGTGCCAGCAGTCCCTGGACAGGGGTGGACACCCAGTAC.

This clone was seen a few times. The listed genes are named as in mouse. The sequence runs out 1 residue before the end of the CDR3; the remainder is reconstructed from the germline J gene. This chain joins TRBV3 and TRBJ1-3, with a possible D match to TRBD1 (6 bases). The V end was cut by 5 bases, the J end by 3 bases, with 14 bases between. CDR1 and CDR2 from the germline V gene are SNHLY and FYNGKV (reference sequence). This CDR3 has 15 amino acids. This chain's CDR3 is CASSPPGAGGNTLYF. The part of the CDR3 DNA that was read is TGTGCCAGCAGCCCTCCGGGGGCAGGTGGAAATACGCTCTAT.

Only a few counts were recorded for this clone. Germline and genes here are mouse. The CDR3 goes on 1 residue after the read ends, and that part is filled in from the germline J gene. The V and J genes are TRBV15 and TRBJ2-2; 9 nucleotides match TRBD1. The ends lost 3 bases at V and 2 bases at J; junction bases unmatched: 1. Germline lookup yields CDR1 SGHND and CDR2 FRSKSL. The CDR3 is 15 residues long. The CDR3 sequence: CASSFTGGNTGQLYF. Incomplete CDR3 DNA: TGTGCCAGCAGTTTCACAGGGGGCAACACCGGGCAGCTCTAC.

Comments on this clone: The germline and genes are mouse ones. The missing CDR3 end, 1 residue past where the read stops, is filled in from the germline J gene. V is TRBV16 and J is TRBJ2-1, with D possibly matching TRBD2 (6 bases). Trimming took 0 bases from V and 3 from J, leaving 9 bases between them. The CDR3 totals 15 residues. Germline V gene sequence: CDR1 SGHSA, CDR2 FRNQAP. The CDR3 here is CASSLDDWFYAEQFF. The sequenced part of the CDR3 DNA is TGTGCAAGCAGCTTAGATGACTGGTTCTATGCTGAGCAGTTC.